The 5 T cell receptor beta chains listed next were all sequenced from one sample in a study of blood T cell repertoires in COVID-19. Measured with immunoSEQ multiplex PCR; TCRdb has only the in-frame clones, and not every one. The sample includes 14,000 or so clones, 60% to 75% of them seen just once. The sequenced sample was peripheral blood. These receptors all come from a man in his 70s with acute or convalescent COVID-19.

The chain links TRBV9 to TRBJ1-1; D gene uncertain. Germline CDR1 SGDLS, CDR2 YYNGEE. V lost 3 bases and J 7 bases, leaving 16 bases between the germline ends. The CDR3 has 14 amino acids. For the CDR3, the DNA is TGTGCCAGCAGCGGCGAGGGAGCAGGCTTTGAAGCTTTCTTT. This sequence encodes CASSGEGAGFEAFF.

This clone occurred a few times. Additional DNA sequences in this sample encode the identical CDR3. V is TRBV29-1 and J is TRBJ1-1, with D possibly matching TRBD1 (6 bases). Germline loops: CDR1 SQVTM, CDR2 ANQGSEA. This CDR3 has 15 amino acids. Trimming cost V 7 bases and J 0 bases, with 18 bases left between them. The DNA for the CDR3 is TGCAGCGCCCGACGCGGGGGCGGAATGAACACTGAAGCTTTCTTT. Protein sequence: CSARRGGGMNTEAFF.

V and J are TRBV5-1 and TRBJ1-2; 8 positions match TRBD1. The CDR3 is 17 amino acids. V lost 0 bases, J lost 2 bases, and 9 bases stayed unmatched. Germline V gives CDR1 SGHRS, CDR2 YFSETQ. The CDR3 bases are TGCGCCAGCAGCTTGGGTGGCAGGGGGCTCCTAAACTATGGCTACACCTTC. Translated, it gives CASSLGGRGLLNYGYTF. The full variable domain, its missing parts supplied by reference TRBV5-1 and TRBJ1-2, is KAGVTQTPRYLIKTRGQQVTLSCSPISGHRSVSWYQQTPGQGLQFLFEYFSETQRNKGNFPGRFSGRQFSNSRSEMNVSTLELGDSALYLCASSLGGRGLLNYGYTFGSGTRLTVV.

CDR3 sequence reads: CASSSSGSYEQYF. Here the CDR3 DNA reads TGTGCCAGCAGTAGTTCAGGCTCCTACGAGCAGTACTTC. The chain links TRBV6-6 to TRBJ2-7; D gene ambiguous. Germline V gives CDR1 MNHNY, CDR2 SVGAGI (reference sequence). The CDR3 sequence is 13 residues long. V lost 5 bases and J 0 bases, leaving 8 bases between the germline ends.

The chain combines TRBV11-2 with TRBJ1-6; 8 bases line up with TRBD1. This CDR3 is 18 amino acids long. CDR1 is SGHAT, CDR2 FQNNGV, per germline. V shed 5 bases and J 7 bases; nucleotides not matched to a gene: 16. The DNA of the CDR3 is TGTGCCAGCAGCCGATCGAGAACTCCTAGACAGGGGAATTCACCCCTCCACTTT. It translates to CASSRSRTPRQGNSPLHF.